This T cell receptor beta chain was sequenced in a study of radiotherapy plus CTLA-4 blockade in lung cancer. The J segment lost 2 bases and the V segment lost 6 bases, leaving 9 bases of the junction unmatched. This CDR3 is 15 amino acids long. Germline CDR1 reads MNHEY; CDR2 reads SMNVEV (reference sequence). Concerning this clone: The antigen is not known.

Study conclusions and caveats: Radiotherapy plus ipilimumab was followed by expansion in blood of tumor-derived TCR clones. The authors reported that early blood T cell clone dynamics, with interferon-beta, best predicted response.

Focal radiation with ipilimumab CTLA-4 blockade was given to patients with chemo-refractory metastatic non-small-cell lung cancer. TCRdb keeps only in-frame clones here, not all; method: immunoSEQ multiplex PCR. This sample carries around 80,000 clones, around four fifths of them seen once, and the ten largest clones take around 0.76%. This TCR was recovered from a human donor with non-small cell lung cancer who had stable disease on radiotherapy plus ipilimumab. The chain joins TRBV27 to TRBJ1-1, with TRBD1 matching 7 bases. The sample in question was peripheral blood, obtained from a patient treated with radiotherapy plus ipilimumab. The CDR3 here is CASSRGGGGNTEAFF. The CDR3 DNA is TGTGCCAGCAGCCGAGGGGGAGGGGGCAACACTGAAGCTTTCTTT.